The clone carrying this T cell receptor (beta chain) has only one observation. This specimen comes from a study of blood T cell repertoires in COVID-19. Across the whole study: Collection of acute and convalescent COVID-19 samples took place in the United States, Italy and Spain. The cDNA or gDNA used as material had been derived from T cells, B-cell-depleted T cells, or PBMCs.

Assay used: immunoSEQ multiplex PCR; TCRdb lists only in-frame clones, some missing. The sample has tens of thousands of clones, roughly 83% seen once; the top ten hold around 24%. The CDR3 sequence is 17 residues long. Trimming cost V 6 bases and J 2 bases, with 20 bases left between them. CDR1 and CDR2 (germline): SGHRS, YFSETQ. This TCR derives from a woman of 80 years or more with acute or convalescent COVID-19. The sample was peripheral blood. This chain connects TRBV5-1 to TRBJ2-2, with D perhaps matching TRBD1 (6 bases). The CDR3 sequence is CASNPSGQGQNTGELFF. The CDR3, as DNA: TGCGCCAGCAATCCGTCCGGGCAGGGGCAAAACACCGGGGAGCTGTTTTTT.